What follows are 26 T cell receptor beta chains derived from one specimen sequenced in a study of blood T cell repertoires in COVID-19. Measured with immunoSEQ multiplex PCR; TCRdb has only the in-frame clones, and not every one. The sample has roughly 96,000 clones, 81% seen once. The sequenced sample consisted of peripheral blood. The source is a man between 60 and 75 years old with acute or convalescent COVID-19.

The table lists this clone with a few counts. The chain couples TRBV7-9 to TRBJ2-7; a possible D gene is TRBD1 (6 bases). Trimming took off 5 bases at V and 2 bases at J, with 13 bases between the two ends. Germline lookup yields CDR1 SEHNR and CDR2 FQNEAQ (reference sequence). The CDR3 is 14 amino acids. In nucleotides, the CDR3 is TGTGCCAGCAGCCTCGGGACACCTCCCTACGAGCAGTACGTC. Translating gives CASSLGTPPYEQYV.

The rearrangement joins TRBV9 to TRBJ2-6, with D possibly matching TRBD1 (5 bases). The CDR3 has 17 residues. Trimming left V 4 bases short and J 0 bases short, with 14 bases between. CDR1 is SGDLS, CDR2 YYNGEE, per germline. DNA for the CDR3: TGTGCCAGCAGCCCCCGTGGACAAACCTCTGGGGCCAACGTCCTGACTTTC. It translates to CASSPRGQTSGANVLTF.

This chain connects TRBV9 to TRBJ2-4, with 7 bases identical to TRBD1. Germline V gives CDR1 SGDLS, CDR2 YYNGEE. This CDR3 has 13 residues. With 2 bases clipped from V and 9 bases from J, the junction kept 5 bases outside the gene matches. The CDR3 loop reads CASSVGDSSIQYF. The CDR3 DNA follows: TGTGCCAGCAGCGTTGGGGACAGCAGCATTCAGTACTTC.

The chain employs TRBV24-1 and TRBJ2-3, with unresolved D. This CDR3 spans 13 amino acids. Germline V gives CDR1 KGHDR, CDR2 SFDVKD. The V and J ends lost 4 bases and 2 bases respectively, with 6 bases between them. CDR3 coding DNA: TGTGCCACCAGTGACCTACCCACAGATACGCAGTATTTT. This sequence encodes CATSDLPTDTQYF.

CDR3 DNA: TGTGCCAGCAGCTCGGACAGGCTGTCACCCCTCCACTTT. Amino acid sequence: CASSSDRLSPLHF. This chain joins TRBV11-3 and TRBJ1-6, with 7 bases matching TRBD1. Germline-derived CDR1 and CDR2 are SGHNT and YENEEA. The CDR3 is made up of 13 amino acids. Trimming removed 4 bases from V and 10 bases from J; junction bases left unmatched: 4.

The rearrangement joins TRBV6-5 to TRBJ1-6; 9 nucleotides agree with TRBD1. J was trimmed by 11 bases and V by 6 bases; bases with no gene match: 8. CDR3 length: 14 amino acids. Germline CDR1 MNHEY, CDR2 SVGAGI. CDR3 sequence: CASRGQGAFPPLHF. As DNA, the CDR3 is TGTGCCAGCAGGGGACAGGGAGCATTTCCACCCCTCCACTTT.

This rearrangement joins TRBV7-3 to TRBJ2-3; tentatively, D is TRBD2 (7 bases). Per germline, CDR1 SGHTA and CDR2 FQGTGA. The germline V and J ends were trimmed by 0 bases and 4 bases, with 11 bases remaining between them. CDR3 length equals 15 residues. In DNA form, the CDR3 reads TGTGCCAGCAGCTTAACAGGGGGGGCGGCAGATACGCAGTATTTT. Translation: CASSLTGGAADTQYF. The full variable domain, its missing parts supplied by reference TRBV7-3 and TRBJ2-3, is GAGVSQTPSNKVTEKGKYVELRCDPISGHTALYWYRQSLGQGPEFLIYFQGTGAADDSGLPNDRFFAVRPEGSVSTLKIQRTERGDSAVYLCASSLTGGAADTQYFGPGTRLTVL.

This chain connects TRBV14 to TRBJ1-3; D is possibly TRBD1 (5 bases). The CDR3 is 15 residues long. The ends were cut back, 1 base at V and 4 bases at J, with 11 bases in the middle. Germline lookup yields CDR1 SGHDN and CDR2 FVKESK. The CDR3 region has the DNA TGTGCCAGCAGCCAAGTAAGGGGCAGAGGAAACACCATATATTTT. Protein sequence: CASSQVRGRGNTIYF.

CDR3 sequence: CASSTSGELFF. The CDR3 nucleotides are TGTGCCAGCAGCACTAGCGGGGAGCTGTTTTTT. This rearrangement joins TRBV7-9 to TRBJ2-2, with a possible D match to TRBD2 (5 bases). CDR1 and CDR2 (germline): SEHNR, FQNEAQ (reference sequence). The CDR3 totals 11 residues. V was cut by 5 bases and J by 7 bases, with 5 bases left in between.

CDR3: CASSQVSPRGLGHGYTF. CDR3 DNA sequence: TGCGCCAGCAGCCAAGTCTCCCCCAGGGGGCTTGGTCATGGCTACACCTTC. V is TRBV4-3 and J is TRBJ1-2, with TRBD1 matching 8 bases. Germline loops: CDR1 LGHNA, CDR2 YSLEER. The CDR3 consists of 17 residues. V trimming: 1 base; J trimming: 6 bases; junction bases outside the gene matches: 13.

The CDR3 spells CASSHTQGRPPYEQYF. The CDR3 DNA reads as TGTGCCAGCAGTCACACACAGGGTAGGCCCCCCTACGAGCAGTACTTC. The rearrangement uses TRBV27 and TRBJ2-7, with a weak D call TRBD1 (6 bases). V was shortened by 5 bases and J by 2 bases, with 19 bases between the two germline ends. This CDR3 has 16 residues. Per the germline V gene, CDR1 is MNHEY and CDR2 is SMNVEV (reference sequence).

Note on this clone: The same CDR3 also results from other DNA sequences found in this sample. The V call is TRBV5-1, the J call TRBJ2-1; maybe TRBD2 (6 bases). This CDR3 spans 15 amino acids. V was shortened by 2 bases and J by 0 bases, with 9 bases between the two germline ends. Germline values: CDR1 SGHRS, CDR2 YFSETQ. Written as DNA, the CDR3 is TGCGCCAGCAGCTTAGCGGGCAGCTCCTACAATGAGCAGTTCTTC. It is translated as CASSLAGSSYNEQFF.

This clone came up once. This chain joins TRBV18 and TRBJ2-3, with D hard to call. CDR1 is KGHSH and CDR2 is LQKENI in the germline V gene. The CDR3 is 13 amino acids. Trimming removed 3 bases from V and 3 bases from J, with 7 bases in between. The CDR3 spells CASSPSLTDTQYF. CDR3 in DNA: TGTGCCAGCTCACCCTCCTTAACAGATACGCAGTATTTT.

This rearrangement joins TRBV7-9 to TRBJ2-7, with D tentatively TRBD1 (6 bases). Germline assignment: CDR1 SEHNR and CDR2 FQNEAQ (reference sequence). Trimming took 6 bases from V and 2 from J, leaving 17 bases between them. The CDR3 has 15 residues. The CDR3 sequence: CASSSWDKKAYEQYF. CDR3 in DNA: TGTGCCAGCAGTAGCTGGGACAAGAAAGCCTACGAGCAGTACTTC.

The rearrangement uses TRBV27 and TRBJ1-2, with unresolved D. The V end was cut by 0 bases, the J end by 4 bases, with 12 bases between. This CDR3 contains 15 residues. CDR1 and CDR2 from the germline V gene are MNHEY and SMNVEV (reference sequence). The CDR3 loop is CASSLSRDTFYGYTF. CDR3 nucleotide sequence: TGTGCCAGCAGTTTATCGCGTGACACATTCTATGGCTACACCTTC.

This clone was detected only a few times. One end of the junction does not line up with germline, which may come from a read error. The rearrangement links TRBV7-9 to TRBJ1-1; a possible D gene is TRBD1 (5 bases). The CDR3 runs 16 residues. CDR1 and CDR2 (germline): SEHNR, FQNEAQ (reference sequence). CDR3 residues: CASTLTSGGVNTEAFF. CDR3 nucleotides: TGTGCCAGCACCTTAACTTCAGGAGGGGTGAACACTGAAGCTTTCTTT.

The chain joins TRBV27 to TRBJ1-3; 9 bases are shared with TRBD1. CDR1 is MNHEY and CDR2 is SMNVEV in the germline V gene (reference sequence). Unmatched junction bases numbered 7, after V lost 6 bases and J lost 4 bases. This CDR3 has 15 amino acids. Here the CDR3 reads CASSPGQGLGNTIYF. The CDR3 coding sequence is TGTGCCAGCAGCCCTGGACAGGGGTTAGGAAACACCATATATTTT.

V and J are TRBV29-1 and TRBJ1-1; TRBD1 matches 7 bases. Per the germline V gene, CDR1 is SQVTM and CDR2 is ANQGSEA. The CDR3 has 11 amino acids. With 6 bases clipped from V and 12 bases from J, the junction kept 10 bases outside the gene matches. The CDR3 nucleotides read TGCAGCGTCACAGGGGAGATGAGGACTTTCTTT. Translation gives CSVTGEMRTFF.

The CDR3 DNA reads TGTGCCAGCAGCTTAGACTTCCTCTCTGGAAACACCATATATTTT. Translated: CASSLDFLSGNTIYF. This chain joins TRBV11-2 and TRBJ1-3; D is ambiguous. V gave up 0 bases and J gave up 0 bases, with 6 bases separating them. CDR3 length: 15 residues. Germline lookup yields CDR1 SGHAT and CDR2 FQNNGV.

V usage is TRBV6-5 and J usage is TRBJ1-3, with D maybe TRBD1 (6 bases). V lost 6 bases to trimming and J lost 0 bases, with 12 bases between them. Germline CDR1 reads MNHEY; CDR2 reads SVGAGI. The CDR3 extends over 15 amino acids. The CDR3 sequence is CASRTGLRSGNTIYF. The CDR3, as DNA: TGTGCCAGCAGAACAGGGCTCCGCTCTGGAAACACCATATATTTT.

V gene TRBV23-1 combines with J gene TRBJ2-7; a weak D match, TRBD1 (6 bases). TRBV23-1 is noted as an ORF with a role that remains uncertain. The length of the CDR3 is 16 residues. The V gene lost 0 bases and the J gene lost 2 bases, with 14 bases spanning the gap. In DNA, the CDR3 is TGCGCCAGCAGTCAATCGAACAGGGAGATGACCTACGAGCAGTACGTC. Translation gives CASSQSNREMTYEQYV.

A remark on this clone: The same CDR3 is also encoded by other DNA sequences in this sample. The DNA for the CDR3 is TGTGCCAGCAGTGAGACAGGAAACTATGGCTACACCTTC. This encodes CASSETGNYGYTF. The J gene is TRBJ1-2, the V gene TRBV25-1; maybe TRBD1 (6 bases). The CDR3 has 13 amino acids. V lost 3 bases to trimming and J lost 2 bases, with 7 bases between them. Germline V CDR1 and CDR2: MGHDK, SYGVNS.

The rearrangement links TRBV11-2 to TRBJ2-1; D perhaps matches TRBD2 (6 bases). V shed 7 bases and J shed 13 bases, with 23 bases lying between them. Germline values: CDR1 SGHAT, CDR2 FQNNGV. The length of the CDR3 is 14 residues. CDR3 region: CASTDPGLPFDQFF. CDR3 bases: TGTGCCAGCACCGACCCGGGACTCCCTTTTGATCAGTTCTTC.

Written as DNA, the CDR3 is TGTGCCAGCAGTCGGGGTGACAATCAGCCCCAGCATTTT. Amino acids: CASSRGDNQPQHF. The J gene is TRBJ1-5, the V gene TRBV25-1, with D uncertain. Germline V gene sequence: CDR1 MGHDK, CDR2 SYGVNS. The CDR3 is made up of 13 amino acids. V shed 5 bases and J shed 3 bases, with 8 bases lying between them.

The genes are TRBV5-6 and TRBJ2-3; D gene uncertain. Germline CDR1 and CDR2: SGHDT and YYEEEE. This CDR3 comprises 14 residues. Trimming pared 2 bases from V and 2 bases from J, leaving 9 bases between. CDR3 protein: CASSFVSSTDTQYF. CDR3 nucleotides: TGTGCCAGCAGCTTTGTGAGCTCCACAGATACGCAGTATTTT.

This clone was observed a single time. This chain joins TRBV13 and TRBJ1-1; D is unresolved. Trimming took 3 bases from V and 0 from J, leaving 8 bases between them. CDR3 length equals 14 residues. From germline, CDR1 is PRHDT and CDR2 FYEKMQ (reference sequence). The CDR3 here is CASSFRGMNTEAFF. The DNA for the CDR3 is TGTGCCAGCAGCTTCCGGGGAATGAACACTGAAGCTTTCTTT.